A selection of T cell receptor beta chains follows, all from one sample in a study of T cells in Graves' hyperthyroidism and ophthalmopathy. Each CDR3 protein is one row after TCRdb ran MiXCR on the multiplex PCR reads. Of fewer than 750,000 distinct CDR3 sequences listed, 40% to 55% are singletons. The source material was peripheral blood or thyroid tissue (not recorded which). These receptors all stem from a woman between 18 and 29 years old with Graves' hyperthyroidism. The CDR3 runs from the conserved cysteine through the conserved F or W. A D gene is named only where the DNA matches it firmly. For some rows the clone size is stated as once, few or many, or as a class when expanded; others skip it.

V gene	D gene	J gene	clone size	CDR3 protein	CDR3 DNA
TRBV7-9	-	TRBJ1-1	-	CASNDRGPGPISGEAFF	TGTGCCAGCAACGATAGAGGTCCGGGACCGATCTCCGGGGAAGCTTTCTTT
TRBV9	TRBD2	TRBJ2-7	few	CASSVGGSGLEQYF	TGTGCCAGCAGCGTAGGAGGTAGCGGGCTCGAGCAGTACTTC
TRBV5-8	TRBD2	TRBJ2-7	many	CASSLPPSSGRVYEQYF	TGTGCCAGCAGCTTGCCCCCCTCTAGCGGGAGGGTCTACGAGCAGTACTTC
TRBV29-1	TRBD1	TRBJ1-1	-	CSVEGADRAEAFF	TGCAGCGTTGAAGGGGCAGACAGGGCTGAAGCTTTCTTT
TRBV6-5	-	TRBJ1-5	-	CASSERGGNQPQHF	TGTGCCAGCAGTGAAAGGGGGGGAAATCAGCCCCAGCATTTT
TRBV27	-	TRBJ1-4	-	CASSSGRGLNEKLFF	TGTGCCAGCAGCTCAGGGCGCGGGCTTAATGAAAAACTGTTTTTT
TRBV9	-	TRBJ1-5	many	CASSLWDGQPQHF	TGTGCCAGCAGCTTATGGGACGGTCAGCCCCAGCATTTT
TRBV6-1	-	TRBJ1-2	once	CASSTSGNGYTF	TGTGCCAGCAGCACTAGCGGGAATGGCTACACCTTC
TRBV11-1	-	TRBJ1-6	-	CASARQGSSPLHF	TGTGCCAGCGCCAGGCAGGGAAGTTCACCCCTCCACTTT
TRBV25-1	-	TRBJ2-1	-	CASSQDPGTTEDNEQFF	TGCGCCAGCAGCCAGGACCCCGGGACAACCGAAGACAATGAGCAGTTCTTC
TRBV7-9	-	TRBJ2-6	-	CASSTQVLTF	TGTGCCAGCAGCACCCAAGTCCTGACTTTC
TRBV11-3	-	TRBJ2-2	-	CASSYDESGGELFF	TGTGCCAGCAGCTACGACGAGAGTGGCGGGGAGCTGTTTTTT
TRBV7-8	TRBD2	TRBJ2-7	-	CASSLLAGVLQYF	TGTGCCAGCAGCTTACTAGCGGGAGTTCTGCAGTACTTC
TRBV19	TRBD1	TRBJ1-1	many	CASSIPQGDTEAFF	TGTGCCAGTAGTATCCCACAGGGGGACACTGAAGCTTTCTTT
TRBV24-1	TRBD1	TRBJ2-5	many	CATSDTRGPGETQYF	TGTGCCACCAGTGATACCAGGGGGCCAGGAGAGACCCAGTACTTC
TRBV6-5	-	TRBJ2-5	many	CASSDDTQETQYF	TGTGCCAGCAGTGATGATACCCAAGAGACCCAGTACTTC
TRBV4-3	TRBD1	TRBJ1-1	-	CASSQDLATGGFTEAFF	TGCGCCAGCAGCCAAGATCTTGCGACAGGGGGTTTCACTGAAGCTTTCTTT
TRBV7-3	-	TRBJ1-2	few	CASSSSGDYGYTF	TGTGCCAGCAGCTCTAGCGGGGACTATGGCTACACCTTC
TRBV29-1	-	TRBJ2-5	-	CSVQPRLGTQYF	TGCAGCGTTCAACCCCGCCTCGGGACCCAGTACTTC
TRBV18	-	TRBJ1-4	many	CASSPRRNEKLFF	TGTGCCAGCTCACCCCGGCGAAATGAAAAACTGTTTTTT
TRBV9	-	TRBJ1-5	-	CVSSSGGNQPQHF	TGTGTCAGCAGCTCGGGAGGCAATCAGCCCCAGCATTTT
TRBV19	-	TRBJ1-1	many	CASSATMNTEAFF	TGTGCCAGTAGTGCTACCATGAACACTGAAGCTTTCTTT
TRBV4-3	TRBD1	TRBJ2-7	-	CASSHLRQGTAYEQYF	TGCGCCAGCAGCCACCTTCGACAGGGGACGGCCTACGAGCAGTACTTC
TRBV12-3/TRBV12-4	TRBD1	TRBJ1-6	-	CASRTGQGGNQPLHF	TGTGCCAGCAGGACGGGACAGGGTGGCAATCAGCCCCTCCACTTT
TRBV24-1	-	TRBJ2-7	-	CATSDLQHGYNEQYF	TGTGCCACCAGTGATTTGCAACACGGGTACAATGAGCAGTACTTC
TRBV12-3/TRBV12-4	-	TRBJ2-7	-	CASRPSETYEQYF	TGTGCCAGCAGGCCAAGTGAAACCTACGAGCAGTACTTC
TRBV29-1	-	TRBJ1-2	-	CSVDGQGNYGNTF	TGCAGCGTTGATGGGCAGGGAAACTATGGCAACACCTTC
TRBV19	TRBD1	TRBJ2-5	-	CASSFQRGGQPQYF	TGTGCCAGTAGTTTTCAACGAGGGGGACAGCCCCAGTACTTC
TRBV7-9	TRBD2	TRBJ2-2	few	CASRLAGSGELFF	TGTGCCAGCCGACTAGCGGGGAGCGGGGAGCTGTTTTTT
TRBV29-1	TRBD1	TRBJ1-1	-	CSLDRGDTEAFF	TGCAGCTTGGACAGGGGGGACACTGAAGCTTTCTTT
TRBV5-1	-	TRBJ2-5	many	CASSLLALSKETQYF	TGCGCCAGCAGCTTGCTAGCGCTTTCCAAGGAGACCCAGTACTTC
TRBV7-2	-	TRBJ2-7	-	CASSLVGQQYF	TGTGCCAGCAGCTTAGTGGGACAGCAGTACTTC
TRBV20-1	TRBD1	TRBJ1-2	-	CSARTTRDRGGYGYTF	TGCAGTGCTAGAACAACCCGGGACAGGGGTGGCTATGGCTACACCTTC
TRBV20-1	-	TRBJ2-7	-	CSATDYNNEQYF	TGCAGTGCGACGGACTACAACAATGAGCAGTACTTC
TRBV25-1	-	TRBJ1-1	-	CARGLGDTEAFF	TGTGCCAGGGGGCTAGGGGACACTGAAGCTTTCTTT
TRBV20-1	-	TRBJ1-1	many	CSAVDWTEAFF	TGCAGTGCCGTGGATTGGACTGAAGCTTTCTTT
TRBV15	TRBD2	TRBJ2-5	-	CATSRDSWENKASGRTGETQYF	TGTGCCACCAGCAGAGATTCGTGGGAAAACAAGGCTAGCGGGAGAACGGGAGAGACCCAGTACTTC